This T cell receptor (beta chain) was found in a study of cytomegalovirus exposure and HLA in healthy donors. The study's findings and limits: Association of about 17,000 TCR beta sequences with HLA alleles was found at 0.05 false discovery rate in a later analysis. It was confirmed in vitro that three of the CMV-associated chains were specific for CMV antigens.

This clone was counted between two and nine times. As yet, its antigen is unknown. Other nucleotide sequences from this sample produce the same CDR3. The ends were cut back, 0 bases at V and 4 bases at J, with 7 bases in the middle. The CDR3 spans 14 residues. Per the germline V gene, CDR1 is SGHRS and CDR2 is YFSETQ. It was with 60 Vbeta and 13 Jbeta primers that the PCR ran. Assay: immunoSEQ multiplex PCR; the TCRdb copy retains only in-frame clones and omits some. The data hold 140,000 to 150,000 clones, with approximately 63% observed a single time. The clonotype comes from an older woman in good health and CMV-seropositive. Sample: PBMCs. The rearrangement uses TRBV5-1 and TRBJ2-2, with a weak D call TRBD2 (6 bases). The CDR3 nucleotides are TGCGCCAGCAGCTTGGCCGGGGGCACCGGGGAGCTGTTTTTT. This translates into CASSLAGGTGELFF.